What follows is one T cell receptor beta chain and its context. What it binds is unknown. The data derive from a study of shared clonotypes between healthy human individuals. The study's findings and limits: Rarefaction revealed incomplete sorted-subset sequencing despite large depth.

V was clipped by 5 bases and J by 5 bases; unmatched bases: 7. The germline CDR1 and CDR2 sequences are KGHSH and LQKENI. CDR3 length: 14 amino acids. In the source study's methods: From ImmunoSEQ came sequences covering only the junction and carrying no quality scores, so filtering differed. Using immunoSEQ multiplex PCR, the repertoire was profiled, and TCRdb retains in-frame clones only, with some absent. V and J calls plus clone size are reproduced from that table; the DNA served to infer D and trimming. The profile shows hundreds of thousands of clones, around three quarters of them singletons. V gene TRBV18 combines with J gene TRBJ1-1; 8 bases align to TRBD1. This receptor was identified in a woman in her twenties or thirties in good health. The specimen sequenced was memory CD4+ T cells sorted from blood. The subset here: CD45RA-negative fraction. The CDR3 nucleotides read TGTGCCAGCTCAAGCAGGGGGCGAGAGACTGAAGCTTTCTTT. As protein: CASSSRGRETEAFF.